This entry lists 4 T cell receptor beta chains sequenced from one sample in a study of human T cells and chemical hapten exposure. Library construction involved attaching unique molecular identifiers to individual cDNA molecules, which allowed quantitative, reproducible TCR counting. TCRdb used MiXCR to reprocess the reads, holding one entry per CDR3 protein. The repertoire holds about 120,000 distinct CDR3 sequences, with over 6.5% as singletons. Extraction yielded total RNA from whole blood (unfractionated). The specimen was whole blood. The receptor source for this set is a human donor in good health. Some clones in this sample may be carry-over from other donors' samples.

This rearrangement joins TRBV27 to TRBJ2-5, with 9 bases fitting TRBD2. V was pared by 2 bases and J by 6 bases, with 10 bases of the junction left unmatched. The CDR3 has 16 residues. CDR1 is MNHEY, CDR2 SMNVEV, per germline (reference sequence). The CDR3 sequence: CASSLTPAGGPKTQYF. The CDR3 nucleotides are TGTGCCAGCAGTTTAACCCCGGCGGGAGGGCCTAAGACCCAGTACTTC.

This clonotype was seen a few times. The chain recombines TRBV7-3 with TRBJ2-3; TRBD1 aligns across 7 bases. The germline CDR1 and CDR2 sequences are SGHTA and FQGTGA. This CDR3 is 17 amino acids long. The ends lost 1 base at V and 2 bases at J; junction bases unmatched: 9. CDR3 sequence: CASSLIPRGYYTDTQYF. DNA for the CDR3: TGTGCCAGCAGCTTAATACCCAGGGGGTACTACACAGATACGCAGTATTTT.

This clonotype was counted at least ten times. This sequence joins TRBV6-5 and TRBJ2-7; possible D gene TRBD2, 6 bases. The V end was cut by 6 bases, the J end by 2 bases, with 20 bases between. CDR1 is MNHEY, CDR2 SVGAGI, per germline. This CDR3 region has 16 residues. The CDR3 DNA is TGTGCCAGCAGCCCGCCGAGGAGGGGCCCACCCTACGAGCAGTACTTC. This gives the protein CASSPPRRGPPYEQYF.

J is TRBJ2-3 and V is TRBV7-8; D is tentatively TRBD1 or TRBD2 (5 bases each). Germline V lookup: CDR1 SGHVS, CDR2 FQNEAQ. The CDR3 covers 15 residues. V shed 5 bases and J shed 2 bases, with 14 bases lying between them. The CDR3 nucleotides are TGTGCCAGCAGCGGAAGAGGGACCCACACAGATACGCAGTATTTT. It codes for CASSGRGTHTDTQYF.